The 22 T cell receptor beta chains listed next were all sequenced from one sample in a study of Tregs in tolerant kidney transplant recipients. Their specific antigens are unknown. Produced via immunoSEQ multiplex PCR; TCRdb's table is partial and in-frame only. The table lists around 5,600 clones, 90% of them singletons, with 3% to 4% in the top ten. The input for sequencing was Tregs from blood cultured with allogeneic cells, taken before the transplant. The receptor set was obtained from a human patient who received a combined kidney and bone marrow transplant.

The chain employs TRBV5-6 and TRBJ2-3; 11 nucleotides match TRBD2. V lost 4 bases and J lost 1; bases outside the gene matches: 8. Germline CDR1 SGHDT, CDR2 YYEEEE. This CDR3 comprises 17 residues. For the CDR3, the DNA is TGTGCCAGCAGCGACTCTAGCGGGGGGCGGGGCACAGATACGCAGTATTTT. Amino acid sequence: CASSDSSGGRGTDTQYF.

J is TRBJ2-1 and V is TRBV29-1; 9 bases agree with TRBD2. The germline V gene has CDR1 SQVTM and CDR2 ANQGSEA. V gave up 4 bases and J gave up 7 bases; unmatched junction bases: 5. The CDR3 is 13 residues long. CDR3 sequence (DNA): TGCAGCGTTGGCGGGGGGGCGGTAAATGAGCAGTTCTTC. Protein sequence: CSVGGGAVNEQFF.

This chain uses TRBV29-1 with TRBJ2-3, with 9 nucleotides matching TRBD2. Losses at the gene ends were 7 bases for V and 4 bases for J; bases not matched to a gene: 12. The CDR3 runs to 15 residues. Germline V gene data show CDR1 as SQVTM and CDR2 as ANQGSEA. The CDR3 is CSALAGLPEPDTQYF. The CDR3 DNA reads as TGCAGCGCTCTAGCGGGACTCCCAGAACCAGATACGCAGTATTTT.

This clone appeared once. The V and J genes are TRBV18 and TRBJ2-7; D unresolved. Germline V gene data show CDR1 as KGHSH and CDR2 as LQKENI. The CDR3 contains 12 residues. V dropped 3 bases and J dropped 6 bases, with 9 bases sitting between them. The CDR3 sequence: CASSPGVREQYF. The CDR3 coding sequence is TGTGCCAGCTCACCTGGGGTGCGCGAGCAGTACTTC.

The chain has TRBV5-1 and TRBJ2-2; 8 nucleotides align to TRBD2. Per the germline V gene, CDR1 is SGHRS and CDR2 is YFSETQ. The CDR3 totals 15 residues. With V trimmed by 0 bases and J by 6 bases, 4 bases remained unmatched. CDR3 sequence reads: CASSLAPGGPGELFF. The CDR3 nucleotides read TGCGCCAGCAGCTTGGCCCCGGGAGGGCCCGGGGAGCTGTTTTTT. The complete variable domain, with remaining parts taken from reference TRBV5-1 and TRBJ2-2, reads KAGVTQTPRYLIKTRGQQVTLSCSPISGHRSVSWYQQTPGQGLQFLFEYFSETQRNKGNFPGRFSGRQFSNSRSEMNVSTLELGDSALYLCASSLAPGGPGELFFGEGSRLTVL.

This clone was counted only a few times. The gene calls are TRBV4-3 and TRBJ2-7; D might be TRBD2 (5 bases). V was trimmed by 1 base and J by 4 bases, leaving 14 bases between them. The CDR3 has 15 amino acids. Germline CDR1 reads LGHNA; CDR2 reads YSLEER. DNA for the CDR3: TGCGCCAGCAGCCAAGCCCCGGGGTCGGGGTACGAGCAGTACTTC. This codes for CASSQAPGSGYEQYF.

This rearrangement joins TRBV18 to TRBJ1-2; D is unclear. V dropped 6 bases and J dropped 8 bases, with 16 bases sitting between them. The CDR3 runs to 13 residues. Germline V CDR1 and CDR2: KGHSH, LQKENI. CDR3 loop: CASSLTESRGYTF. CDR3 bases: TGTGCCAGCTCTCTAACAGAGAGCCGAGGCTACACCTTC.

This chain connects TRBV18 to TRBJ1-3; D gene ambiguous. The CDR3 extends over 14 amino acids. Germline-derived CDR1 and CDR2 are KGHSH and LQKENI. V dropped 5 bases and J dropped 0 bases, with 8 bases sitting between them. CDR3 region: CASSLTVSGNTIYF. In DNA form, the CDR3 reads TGTGCCAGCTCATTGACGGTCTCTGGAAACACCATATATTTT.

The chain is built from TRBV28 and TRBJ1-2; tentatively, D is TRBD1 (5 bases). The V and J ends lost 7 bases and 2 bases respectively, with 14 bases between them. The CDR3 is 14 residues long. Germline V CDR1 and CDR2: MDHEN, SYDVKM. CDR3 sequence: CASMSLGANYGYTF. The CDR3 DNA reads as TGTGCCAGCATGTCCCTAGGGGCAAACTATGGCTACACCTTC.

The rearrangement uses TRBV7-2 and TRBJ1-1; no reliable D call. The CDR3 totals 13 residues. Germline V CDR1 and CDR2: SGHTA, FQGNSA. V lost 5 bases and J lost 0, with 7 bases in between. CDR3 sequence: CASSGPMNTEAFF. The DNA of the CDR3 is TGTGCCAGCAGCGGGCCTATGAACACTGAAGCTTTCTTT.

J is TRBJ1-1 and V is TRBV5-4; TRBD1 agrees at 9 bases. In germline, CDR1 is SGHNT, CDR2 YYREEE (reference sequence). The length of the CDR3 is 14 residues. V dropped 4 bases and J dropped 4; count of bases not matched to a gene: 5. CDR3 sequence (DNA): TGTGCCAGCAGCCTAGGGGACAGGGCCACTGAAGCTTTCTTT. Translating it yields CASSLGDRATEAFF.

The chain employs TRBV11-2 and TRBJ2-7; TRBD1 matches 8 bases. The CDR3 contains 14 residues. Unmatched junction bases numbered 7, after V lost 4 bases and J lost 5 bases. The germline CDR1 and CDR2 sequences are SGHAT and FQNNGV. CDR3 in DNA: TGTGCCAGCAGCTCCTGGGACAGGACCAACGAGCAGTACTTC. As protein: CASSSWDRTNEQYF.

The V gene is TRBV19, the J gene TRBJ2-7, with TRBD2 matching over 12 bases. The CDR3 spans 15 residues. The germline V gene encodes CDR1 LNHDA and CDR2 SQIVND (reference sequence). V gave up 5 bases and J gave up 0 bases; unmatched junction bases: 2. Here the CDR3 reads CASSRTSGISYEQYF. The DNA of the CDR3 is TGTGCCAGTAGTCGGACTAGCGGGATCTCCTACGAGCAGTACTTC.

This chain's CDR3 is CASSLLAGTPRQGYGYTF. DNA of the CDR3: TGTGCCAGCTCACTTCTAGCCGGGACACCGAGGCAGGGCTATGGCTACACCTTC. This chain connects TRBV18 to TRBJ1-2; D is possibly TRBD1 (6 bases). The CDR3 has 18 amino acids. Trimming took 4 bases from V and 4 from J, leaving 25 bases between them. Per germline, CDR1 KGHSH and CDR2 LQKENI.

V is TRBV5-4 and J is TRBJ2-1; D is possibly TRBD1 (5 bases). Germline-derived CDR1 and CDR2 are SGHNT and YYREEE (reference sequence). The germline V and J ends were trimmed by 5 bases and 5 bases, with 11 bases remaining between them. The CDR3 is made up of 13 amino acids. The CDR3 region is CASRPGNNNEQFF. CDR3 in DNA: TGTGCCAGCAGACCAGGGAATAACAATGAGCAGTTCTTC.

V usage is TRBV6-6 and J usage is TRBJ1-5; D unresolved. Trimming took off 6 bases at V and 0 bases at J, with 3 bases between the two ends. Germline V gene data show CDR1 as MNHNY and CDR2 as SVGAGI (reference sequence). The CDR3 runs to 12 residues. For the CDR3, the DNA is TGTGCCAGCAGGTCTAGCAATCAGCCCCAGCATTTT. Translation: CASRSSNQPQHF.

The chain links TRBV5-1 to TRBJ2-1; 7 bases are a match to TRBD1. CDR3 length: 14 residues. Germline CDR1 is SGHRS and CDR2 is YFSETQ. Unmatched junction bases numbered 6, after V lost 4 bases and J lost 5 bases. The CDR3 sequence is CASSLEGAHNEQFF. The CDR3 DNA is TGCGCCAGCAGCCTTGAGGGGGCCCACAATGAGCAGTTCTTC. Together with reference TRBV5-1 and TRBJ2-1, the CDR3 gives the full variable domain: KAGVTQTPRYLIKTRGQQVTLSCSPISGHRSVSWYQQTPGQGLQFLFEYFSETQRNKGNFPGRFSGRQFSNSRSEMNVSTLELGDSALYLCASSLEGAHNEQFFGPGTRLTVL.

This clone was detected only a few times. The chain couples TRBV7-8 to TRBJ2-3; no clear D gene. This CDR3 has 13 residues. V was clipped by 5 bases and J by 4 bases, with 10 bases between them. Germline V gene lookup returns CDR1 SGHVS and CDR2 FQNEAQ. The CDR3 DNA is TGTGCCAGCAGCCAAGATAGGGCAGATACGCAGTATTTT. Translated: CASSQDRADTQYF.

V gene TRBV18 combines with J gene TRBJ1-4; a possible D gene is TRBD1 (5 bases). V dropped 3 bases and J dropped 2 bases, with 19 bases sitting between them. CDR1 is KGHSH and CDR2 is LQKENI in the germline V gene. The length of the CDR3 is 18 residues. CDR3 loop: CASSPGLRSGATNEKLFF. The DNA of the CDR3 is TGTGCCAGCTCACCTGGCCTTCGGTCCGGGGCGACTAATGAAAAACTGTTTTTT. Using reference TRBV18 and TRBJ1-4 for the parts outside the CDR3, the full variable domain is NAGVMQNPRHLVRRRGQEARLRCSPMKGHSHVYWYRQLPEEGLKFMVYLQKENIIDESGMPKERFSAEFPKEGPSILRIQQVVRGDSAAYFCASSPGLRSGATNEKLFFGSGTQLSVL.

The V and J genes are TRBV9 and TRBJ2-2, with 16 bases that match TRBD2. Germline values: CDR1 SGDLS, CDR2 YYNGEE. The CDR3 totals 18 residues. The junction had 8 bases not matched to a gene; V was cut back by 4 bases and J by 5 bases. CDR3 DNA: TGTGCCAGCAGCTCGGGACTAGCGGGGGGGCTGCGAACCGGGGAGCTGTTTTTT. It encodes CASSSGLAGGLRTGELFF.

This clone was seen more than once but under ten times. The chain employs TRBV2 and TRBJ1-4; D possibly corresponds to TRBD1 (5 bases). Trimming took off 4 bases at V and 7 bases at J, with 13 bases between the two ends. The CDR3 has 14 residues. Germline CDR1 reads SNHLY; CDR2 reads FYNNEI. The DNA of the CDR3 is TGTGCCAGCAGTGGGACACTGCCGGGTGAAAAACTGTTTTTT. It specifies CASSGTLPGEKLFF. Together with reference TRBV2 and TRBJ1-4, the CDR3 gives the full variable domain: EPEVTQTPSHQVTQMGQEVILRCVPISNHLYFYWYRQILGQKVEFLVSFYNNEISEKSEIFDDQFSVERPDGSNFTLKIRSTKLEDSAMYFCASSGTLPGEKLFFGSGTQLSVL.

The chain uses TRBV7-2 and TRBJ1-1; a weak D match, TRBD1 (5 bases). Germline lookup yields CDR1 SGHTA and CDR2 FQGNSA. The CDR3 spans 14 residues. V gave up 5 bases and J gave up 0 bases, with 10 bases separating them. The chain's CDR3 is CASSEGRVNTEAFF. The CDR3 DNA follows: TGTGCCAGCAGCGAGGGGAGGGTGAACACTGAAGCTTTCTTT.